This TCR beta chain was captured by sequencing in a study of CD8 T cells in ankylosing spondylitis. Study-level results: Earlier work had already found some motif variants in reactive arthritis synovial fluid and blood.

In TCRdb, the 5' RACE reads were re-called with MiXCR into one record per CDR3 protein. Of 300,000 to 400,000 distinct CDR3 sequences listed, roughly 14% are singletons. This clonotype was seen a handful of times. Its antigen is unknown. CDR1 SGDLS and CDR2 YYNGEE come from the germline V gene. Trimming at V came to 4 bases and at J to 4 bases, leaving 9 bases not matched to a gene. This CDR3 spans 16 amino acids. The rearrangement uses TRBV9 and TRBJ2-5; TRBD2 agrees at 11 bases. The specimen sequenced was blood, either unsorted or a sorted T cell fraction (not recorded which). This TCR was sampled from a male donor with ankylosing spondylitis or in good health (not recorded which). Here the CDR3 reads CASSLGGSGRGETQYF. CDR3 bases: TGTGCCAGCAGCTTAGGGGGTAGCGGGAGGGGAGAGACCCAGTACTTC.